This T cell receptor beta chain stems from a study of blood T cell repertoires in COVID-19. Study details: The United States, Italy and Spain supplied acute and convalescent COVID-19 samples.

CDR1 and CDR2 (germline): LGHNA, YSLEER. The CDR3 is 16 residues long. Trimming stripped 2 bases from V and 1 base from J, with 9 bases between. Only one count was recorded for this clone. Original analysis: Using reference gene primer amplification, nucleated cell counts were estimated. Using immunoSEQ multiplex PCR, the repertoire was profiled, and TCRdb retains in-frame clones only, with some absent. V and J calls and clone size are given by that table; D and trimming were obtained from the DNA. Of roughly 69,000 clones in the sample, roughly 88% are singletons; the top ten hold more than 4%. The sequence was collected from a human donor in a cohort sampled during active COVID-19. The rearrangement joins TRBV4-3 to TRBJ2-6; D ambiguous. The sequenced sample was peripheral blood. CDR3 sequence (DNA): TGCGCCAGCAGCCAACTTTGGAGTTCTGGGGCCAACGTCCTGACTTTC. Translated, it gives CASSQLWSSGANVLTF.